This TCR beta chain was found in a study of beta chain features in type 1 diabetes. Of the isolated RNA, all was reverse transcribed, and so the sequenced material was expressed TCRB transcripts. Generated by immunoSEQ multiplex PCR, the TCRdb table keeps only in-frame clones and is missing some. The sample lists about 470,000 clones, around 28% occurring once. It was one heparinised blood draw, averaging about 0.12 L, that each donor gave. V shed 4 bases, J shed 0 bases, and the junction held 9 bases outside the gene matches. This CDR3 has 16 amino acids. Germline-derived CDR1 and CDR2 are MDHEN and SYDVKM.

V is TRBV28 and J is TRBJ2-7, with TRBD2 identical over 7 bases. This receptor was identified in a man in his late teens or twenties in good health. The material sequenced was naive CD4+ T cells from blood. The CDR3 loop is CASSSPRGGFSYEQYF. CDR3 DNA sequence: TGTGCCAGCAGTTCCCCACGGGGAGGGTTCTCCTACGAGCAGTACTTC.